One sample yielded the 21 T cell receptor beta chains listed below, sequenced in a study of blood T cell repertoires in COVID-19. Only in-frame clones appear in the TCRdb table, and some are missing; sequencing was by immunoSEQ multiplex PCR. Of tens of thousands of clones detected, 86% appear once; the ten largest clones hold more than 15%. The material sequenced was peripheral blood. These receptor sequences come from a man of 80 years or more in a cohort sampled during active COVID-19.

The CDR3 sequence: CASNTGEDTDTQYF. The CDR3 DNA reads as TGCGCCAGCAATACGGGGGAGGACACAGATACGCAGTATTTT. The V call is TRBV5-1, the J call TRBJ2-3; D might be TRBD2 (6 bases). Germline values: CDR1 SGHRS, CDR2 YFSETQ. With 6 bases removed from V and 2 bases from J, the gap between germline ends came to 13 bases. The CDR3 extends over 14 amino acids.

Note on this clone: The sample has other DNA sequences that encode this CDR3 too. The chain joins TRBV6-6 to TRBJ1-5; TRBD1 matches at 8 bases. Unmatched junction bases numbered 6, after V lost 4 bases and J lost 7 bases. CDR1 and CDR2 (germline): MNHNY, SVGAGI (reference sequence). The CDR3 totals 14 residues. This CDR3 reads CASSFGQGGQPQHF. The CDR3, as DNA: TGTGCCAGCAGTTTCGGACAGGGAGGACAGCCCCAGCATTTT.

This chain links TRBV5-1 with TRBJ1-6; the match to TRBD1 covers 8 bases. The V gene end was trimmed by 5 bases and the J gene end by 10 bases; junction bases not matched to a gene: 11. CDR1 is SGHRS and CDR2 is YFSETQ in the germline V gene. CDR3 length: 15 residues. The CDR3 nucleotides read TGCGCCAGCAGTCAAGGACAGGGCAAGGTGTCACCCCTCCACTTT. This encodes CASSQGQGKVSPLHF.

The rearrangement links TRBV2 to TRBJ1-2; D is unresolved. The ends were cut back, 7 bases at V and 3 bases at J, with 18 bases in the middle. CDR1 SNHLY and CDR2 FYNNEI come from the germline V gene. CDR3 length: 15 amino acids. CDR3 sequence reads: CASKEDGVSHYGYTF. The CDR3 DNA sequence: TGTGCCAGCAAGGAGGACGGGGTTAGCCACTATGGCTACACCTTC. Full variable domain (rest looked up from reference TRBV2 and TRBJ1-2): EPEVTQTPSHQVTQMGQEVILRCVPISNHLYFYWYRQILGQKVEFLVSFYNNEISEKSEIFDDQFSVERPDGSNFTLKIRSTKLEDSAMYFCASKEDGVSHYGYTFGSGTRLTVV.

The V and J genes are TRBV28 and TRBJ2-7; the D is unclear. Trimming pared 1 base from V and 1 base from J, leaving 8 bases between. Germline loops: CDR1 MDHEN, CDR2 SYDVKM. The CDR3 spans 14 residues. Here the CDR3 DNA reads TGTGCCAGCAGTTTATTAGCACGGTCCTACGAGCAGTACGTC. Translation gives CASSLLARSYEQYV.

V is TRBV7-2 and J is TRBJ1-5; a weak D match, TRBD1 (5 bases). V was cut by 2 bases and J by 0 bases, with 14 bases left in between. Germline CDR1 reads SGHTA; CDR2 reads FQGNSA. CDR3 size: 17 residues. CDR3 sequence reads: CASSLRGGDPSNQPQHF. CDR3 DNA sequence: TGTGCCAGCAGCTTAAGGGGCGGAGACCCTAGCAATCAGCCCCAGCATTTT.

The chain combines TRBV9 with TRBJ2-3; D perhaps matches TRBD2 (5 bases). The V and J ends lost 4 bases and 5 bases respectively, with 23 bases between them. The CDR3 is made up of 17 amino acids. The germline V gene has CDR1 SGDLS and CDR2 YYNGEE. The CDR3 sequence: CASSFPVRGPEIDTQYF. The DNA of the CDR3 is TGTGCCAGCAGCTTCCCAGTTCGCGGGCCGGAGATAGATACGCAGTATTTT.

As DNA, the CDR3 is TGTGCCACCAGTGCTCAGGGTATCGGGGGTGAGCAGTTCTTC. Protein product: CATSAQGIGGEQFF. The chain has TRBV24-1 and TRBJ2-1; D perhaps matches TRBD2 (6 bases). Germline CDR1 and CDR2: KGHDR and SFDVKD. The CDR3 is made up of 14 amino acids. With 5 bases removed from V and 9 bases from J, the gap between germline ends came to 16 bases.

The V call is TRBV9, the J call TRBJ1-2; 7 bases agree with TRBD1. Germline V gene sequence: CDR1 SGDLS, CDR2 YYNGEE. V shed 3 bases and J 4 bases; nucleotides not matched to a gene: 6. This CDR3 region has 14 residues. The chain's CDR3 is CASSAGGTVYGYTF. The CDR3 nucleotides are TGTGCCAGCAGCGCAGGGGGGACAGTCTATGGCTACACCTTC.

The rearrangement joins TRBV10-3 to TRBJ1-2; possibly TRBD1 for D (5 bases). Trimming removed 4 bases from V and 6 bases from J, with 15 bases in between. This CDR3 region has 14 residues. Germline values: CDR1 ENHRY, CDR2 SYGVKD. The CDR3 protein is CAISVSKGQDGYTF. DNA of the CDR3: TGTGCCATCAGTGTCAGCAAGGGGCAAGATGGCTACACCTTC.

This clone was observed a single time. The V and J genes are TRBV15 and TRBJ1-2, with a tentative D call TRBD1 (5 bases). Germline V CDR1 and CDR2: LNHNV, YYDKDF (reference sequence). There are 15 residues in the CDR3. V lost 0 bases and J 0 bases, leaving 8 bases between the germline ends. CDR3 coding DNA: TGTGCCACCAGCAGAGAGGGGGGAGCTAACTATGGCTACACCTTC. This encodes CATSREGGANYGYTF.

This clone has only one observation. The rearrangement joins TRBV6-4 to TRBJ2-1, with 10 bases lining up with TRBD1. Germline trimming cut 6 bases from V and 7 bases from J; bases unmatched to any gene: 6. Germline loops: CDR1 MRHNA, CDR2 SNTAGT. The CDR3 consists of 14 residues. The CDR3 bases are TGTGCCAGCAGCTTGGACAGGGGGTCAAATGAGCAGTTCTTC. This translates into CASSLDRGSNEQFF.

A few counts support this clone. The chain recombines TRBV27 with TRBJ1-6; no firm D call. Germline CDR1 is MNHEY and CDR2 is SMNVEV (reference sequence). This CDR3 region has 14 residues. With 3 bases removed from V and 5 bases from J, the gap between germline ends came to 8 bases. The CDR3 region has the DNA TGTGCCAGCAGTTTCTTCCGGGATAATTCACCCCTCCACTTT. The encoded protein is CASSFFRDNSPLHF.

The rearrangement joins TRBV5-1 to TRBJ1-4; TRBD1 is a possible D gene (6 bases). V lost 5 bases to trimming and J lost 3 bases, with 11 bases between them. Per the germline V gene, CDR1 is SGHRS and CDR2 is YFSETQ. The CDR3 totals 14 residues. The CDR3 region has the DNA TGCGCCAGCAGAATCTCAGGGGCTAATGAAAAACTGTTTTTT. Protein product: CASRISGANEKLFF.

V usage is TRBV9 and J usage is TRBJ2-3; TRBD2 aligns across 15 bases. The CDR3 contains 18 residues. V was clipped by 0 bases and J by 3 bases; unmatched bases: 5. CDR1 is SGDLS, CDR2 YYNGEE, per germline. The CDR3 DNA reads as TGTGCCAGCAGCGTAGACGGACTAGCGGGGGGGCTTACAGATACGCAGTATTTT. Translation: CASSVDGLAGGLTDTQYF.

The rearrangement joins TRBV3-1 (or the pseudogene TRBV3-2) to TRBJ2-1, with a tentative D call TRBD1 (5 bases). The CDR3 runs to 15 residues. Trimming shortened V by 1 base and J by 0 bases, and 7 bases separated the two germline ends. In germline, CDR1 is LGHDT, CDR2 YNNKEL (reference sequence). In nucleotides, the CDR3 is TGTGCCAGCAGCCAAGGTCAGGGCTCCTACAATGAGCAGTTCTTC. It yields the protein CASSQGQGSYNEQFF.

The J gene is TRBJ2-5, the V gene TRBV29-1, with D possibly being TRBD1 (5 bases). The CDR3 extends over 13 amino acids. Germline V lookup: CDR1 SQVTM, CDR2 ANQGSEA. The V end was cut by 3 bases, the J end by 2 bases, with 10 bases between. In DNA form, the CDR3 reads TGCAGCGTTGACTTCCAGGGTCAAGAGACCCAGTACTTC. Amino acid sequence: CSVDFQGQETQYF.

This sequence joins TRBV11-2 and TRBJ1-4; no definite D call. Per germline, CDR1 SGHAT and CDR2 FQNNGV. This CDR3 contains 15 residues. The V gene lost 1 base and the J gene lost 8 bases, with 14 bases spanning the gap. Here the CDR3 DNA reads TGTGCCAGCAGCTTAGCCCCTAGGAGTAGGGAAAAACTGTTTTTT. It is translated as CASSLAPRSREKLFF.

V is TRBV19 and J is TRBJ1-1, with D maybe TRBD1 (6 bases). Trimming took 7 bases from V and 3 from J, leaving 21 bases between them. This CDR3 is built from 16 residues. Germline V CDR1 and CDR2: LNHDA, SQIVND (reference sequence). The CDR3 spells CASTGRGADLDTEAFF. The CDR3 region has the DNA TGTGCCAGTACGGGCCGGGGGGCGGACCTGGACACTGAAGCTTTCTTT. Complete variable domain (other parts from reference TRBV19 and TRBJ1-1): DGGITQSPKYLFRKEGQNVTLSCEQNLNHDAMYWYRQDPGQGLRLIYYSQIVNDFQKGDIAEGYSVSREKKESFPLTVTSAQKNPTAFYLCASTGRGADLDTEAFFGQGTRLTVV.

The rearrangement uses TRBV6-4 and TRBJ1-3; D gene unclear. V was shortened by 4 bases and J by 3 bases, with 19 bases between the two germline ends. CDR3 length equals 17 residues. Germline V lookup: CDR1 MRHNA, CDR2 SNTAGT. The CDR3 nucleotides read TGTGCCAGCAGTGCTTTATGGAGGGTTCAGTATGGAAACACCATATATTTT. It specifies CASSALWRVQYGNTIYF.

The chain carries TRBV6-2 or TRBV6-3 and TRBJ2-3, with 8 bases lining up with TRBD2. The CDR3 has 14 residues. Germline V CDR1 and CDR2: MNHEY, SVGEGT. V trimming: 5 bases; J trimming: 0 bases; junction bases outside the gene matches: 1. As DNA, the CDR3 is TGTGCCAGCAGTCTAGCGGGTAGCACAGATACGCAGTATTTT. This translates into CASSLAGSTDTQYF.